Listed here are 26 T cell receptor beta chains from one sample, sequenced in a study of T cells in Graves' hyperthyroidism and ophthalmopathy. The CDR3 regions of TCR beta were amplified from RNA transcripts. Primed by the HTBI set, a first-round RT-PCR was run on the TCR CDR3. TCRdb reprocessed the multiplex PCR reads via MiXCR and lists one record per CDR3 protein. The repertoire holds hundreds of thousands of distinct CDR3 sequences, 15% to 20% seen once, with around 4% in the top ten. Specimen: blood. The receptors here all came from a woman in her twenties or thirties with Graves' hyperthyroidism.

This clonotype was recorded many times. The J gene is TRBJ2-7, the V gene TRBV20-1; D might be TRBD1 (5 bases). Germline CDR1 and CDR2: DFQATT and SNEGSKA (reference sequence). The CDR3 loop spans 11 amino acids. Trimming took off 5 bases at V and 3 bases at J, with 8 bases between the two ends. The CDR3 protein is CSAPTGYEQYF. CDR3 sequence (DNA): TGCAGTGCTCCAACAGGCTACGAGCAGTACTTC.

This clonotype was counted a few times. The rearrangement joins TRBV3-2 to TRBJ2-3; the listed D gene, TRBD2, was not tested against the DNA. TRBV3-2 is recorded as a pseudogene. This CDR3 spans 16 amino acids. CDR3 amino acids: CASSRIGGSGTDTQYF. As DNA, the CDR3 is TGTGCCAGCAGCCGAATTGGTGGGAGTGGAACAGATACGCAGTATTTT.

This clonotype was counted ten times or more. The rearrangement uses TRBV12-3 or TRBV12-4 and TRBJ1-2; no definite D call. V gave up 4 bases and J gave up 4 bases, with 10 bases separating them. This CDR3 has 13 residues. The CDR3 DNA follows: TGTGCCAGCAGTTCACTACAATTCTATGGCTACACCTTC. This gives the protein CASSSLQFYGYTF.

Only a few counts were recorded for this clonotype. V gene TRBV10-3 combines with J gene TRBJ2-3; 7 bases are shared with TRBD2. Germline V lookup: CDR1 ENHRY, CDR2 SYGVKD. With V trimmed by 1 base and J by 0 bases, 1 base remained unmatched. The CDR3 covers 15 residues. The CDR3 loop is CAISEYSGSTDTQYF. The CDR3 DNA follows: TGTGCCATCAGTGAGTATAGCGGGAGCACAGATACGCAGTATTTT.

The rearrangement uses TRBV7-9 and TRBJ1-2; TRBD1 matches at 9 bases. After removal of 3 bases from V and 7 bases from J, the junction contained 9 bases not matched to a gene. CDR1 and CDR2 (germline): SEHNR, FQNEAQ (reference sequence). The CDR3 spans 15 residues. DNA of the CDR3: TGTGCCAGCAGCTTGGGGACAGGGAAGATCGGTGGCTACACCTTC. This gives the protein CASSLGTGKIGGYTF. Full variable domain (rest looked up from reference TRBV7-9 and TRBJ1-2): DTGVSQNPRHKITKRGQNVTFRCDPISEHNRLYWYRQTLGQGPEFLTYFQNEAQLEKSRLLSDRFSAERPKGSFSTLEIQRTEQGDSAMYLCASSLGTGKIGGYTFGSGTRLTVV.

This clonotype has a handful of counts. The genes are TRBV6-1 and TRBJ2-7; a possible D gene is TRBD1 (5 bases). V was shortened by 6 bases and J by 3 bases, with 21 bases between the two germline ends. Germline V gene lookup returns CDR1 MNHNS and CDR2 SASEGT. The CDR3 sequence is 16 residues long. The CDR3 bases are TGTGCCAGCAGCACAGGCCCATCAAAGATCTTCTACGAGCAGTACTTC. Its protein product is CASSTGPSKIFYEQYF.

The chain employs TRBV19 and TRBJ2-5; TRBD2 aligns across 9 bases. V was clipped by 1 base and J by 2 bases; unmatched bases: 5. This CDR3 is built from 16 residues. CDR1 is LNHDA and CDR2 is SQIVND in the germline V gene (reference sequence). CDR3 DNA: TGTGCCAGTAGTATAGTAGGTACTAGCGGGCAAGAGACCCAGTACTTC. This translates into CASSIVGTSGQETQYF.

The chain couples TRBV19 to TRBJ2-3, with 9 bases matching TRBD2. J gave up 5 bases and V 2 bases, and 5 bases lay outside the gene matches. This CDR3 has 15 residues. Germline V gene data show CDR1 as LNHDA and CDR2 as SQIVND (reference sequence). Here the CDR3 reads CASSIKSGRIDTQYF. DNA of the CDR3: TGTGCCAGTAGTATAAAAAGCGGGAGGATAGATACGCAGTATTTT.

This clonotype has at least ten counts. The CDR3 region is CASSLTGGLNADTQYF. In DNA, the CDR3 is TGTGCCAGCAGCTTGACAGGGGGGCTTAACGCAGATACGCAGTATTTT. The chain couples TRBV5-5 to TRBJ2-3; 8 bases agree with TRBD1. V lost 1 base and J lost 4; bases outside the gene matches: 8. CDR1 and CDR2 (germline): SGHKS, YYEKEE (reference sequence). The CDR3 is 16 amino acids. The whole variable domain, filled in from reference TRBV5-5 and TRBJ2-3, reads DAGVTQSPTHLIKTRGQQVTLRCSPISGHKSVSWYQQVLGQGPQFIFQYYEKEERGRGNFPDRFSARQFPNYSSELNVNALLLGDSALYLCASSLTGGLNADTQYFGPGTRLTVL.

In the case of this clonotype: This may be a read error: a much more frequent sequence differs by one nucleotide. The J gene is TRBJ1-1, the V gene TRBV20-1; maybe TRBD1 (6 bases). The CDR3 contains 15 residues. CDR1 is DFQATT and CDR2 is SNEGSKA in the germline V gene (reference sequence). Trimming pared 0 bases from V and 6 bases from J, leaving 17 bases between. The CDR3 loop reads CSARDRGQREPEAFF. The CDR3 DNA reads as TGCAGTGCTAGAGATCGGGGGCAGAGGGAGCCTGAAGCTTTCTTT.

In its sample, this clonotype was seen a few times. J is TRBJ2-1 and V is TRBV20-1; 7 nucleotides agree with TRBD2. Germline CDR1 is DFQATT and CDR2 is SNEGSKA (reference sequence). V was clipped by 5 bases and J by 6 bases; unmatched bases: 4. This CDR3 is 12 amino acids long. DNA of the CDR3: TGCAGTGCTCGCGGACTAGTCAATGAGCAGTTCTTC. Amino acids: CSARGLVNEQFF.

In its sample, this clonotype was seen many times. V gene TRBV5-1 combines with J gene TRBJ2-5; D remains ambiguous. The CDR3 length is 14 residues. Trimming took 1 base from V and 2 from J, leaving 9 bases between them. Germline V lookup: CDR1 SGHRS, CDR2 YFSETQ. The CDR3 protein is CASSLSGRQETQYF. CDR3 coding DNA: TGCGCCAGCAGCTTGTCCGGCAGACAAGAGACCCAGTACTTC.

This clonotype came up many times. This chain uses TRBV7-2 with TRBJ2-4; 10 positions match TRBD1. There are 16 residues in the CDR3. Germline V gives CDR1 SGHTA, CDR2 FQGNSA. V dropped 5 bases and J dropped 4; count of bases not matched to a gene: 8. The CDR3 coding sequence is TGTGCCAGCAGCCCGGGACAGGGGAGGGGGAAAAACATTCAGTACTTC. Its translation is CASSPGQGRGKNIQYF. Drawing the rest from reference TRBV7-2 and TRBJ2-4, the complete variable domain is GAGVSQSPSNKVTEKGKDVELRCDPISGHTALYWYRQSLGQGLEFLIYFQGNSAPDKSGLPSDRFSAERTGGSVSTLTIQRTQQEDSAVYLCASSPGQGRGKNIQYFGAGTRLSVL.

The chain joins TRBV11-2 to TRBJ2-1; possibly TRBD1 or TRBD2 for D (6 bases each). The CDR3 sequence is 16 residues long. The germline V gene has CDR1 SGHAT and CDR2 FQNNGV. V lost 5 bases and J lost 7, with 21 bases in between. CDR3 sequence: CASSVGAWGAGNEQFF. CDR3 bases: TGTGCCAGCAGCGTAGGCGCATGGGGGGCGGGAAATGAGCAGTTCTTC.

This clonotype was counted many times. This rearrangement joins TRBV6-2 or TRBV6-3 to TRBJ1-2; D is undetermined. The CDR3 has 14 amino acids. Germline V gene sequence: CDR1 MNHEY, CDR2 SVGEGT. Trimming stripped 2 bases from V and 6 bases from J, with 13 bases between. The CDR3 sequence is CASSYAYTQDGYTF. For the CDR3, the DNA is TGTGCCAGCAGTTACGCCTACACCCAGGATGGCTACACCTTC.

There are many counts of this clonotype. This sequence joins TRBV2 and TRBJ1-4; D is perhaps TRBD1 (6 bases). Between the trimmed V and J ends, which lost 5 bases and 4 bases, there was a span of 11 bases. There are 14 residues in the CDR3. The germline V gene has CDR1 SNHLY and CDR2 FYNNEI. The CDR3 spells CASSPDRSNEKLFF. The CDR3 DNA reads TGTGCCAGCAGTCCCGACAGGAGTAATGAAAAACTGTTTTTT.

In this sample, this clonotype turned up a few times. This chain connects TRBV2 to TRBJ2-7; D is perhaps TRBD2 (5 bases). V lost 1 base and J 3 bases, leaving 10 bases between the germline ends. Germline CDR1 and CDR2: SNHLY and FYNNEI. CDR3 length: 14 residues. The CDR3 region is CASSEGLRVYEQYF. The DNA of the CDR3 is TGTGCCAGCAGTGAAGGACTGAGGGTCTACGAGCAGTACTTC.

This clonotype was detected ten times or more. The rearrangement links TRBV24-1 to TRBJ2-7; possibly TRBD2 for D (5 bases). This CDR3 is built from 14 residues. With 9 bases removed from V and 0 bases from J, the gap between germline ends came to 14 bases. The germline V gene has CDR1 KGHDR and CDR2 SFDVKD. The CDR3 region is CATANGVNSYEQYF. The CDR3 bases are TGTGCCACCGCCAACGGGGTGAACTCCTACGAGCAGTACTTC.

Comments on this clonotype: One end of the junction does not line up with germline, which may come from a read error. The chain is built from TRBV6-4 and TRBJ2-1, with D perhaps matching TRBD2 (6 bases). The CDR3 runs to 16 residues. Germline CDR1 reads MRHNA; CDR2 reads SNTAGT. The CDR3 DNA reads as TGTGCCGGCAGTGACTCGAAGACGGGGGATTACAATGAGCAGTTCTTC. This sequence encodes CAGSDSKTGDYNEQFF.

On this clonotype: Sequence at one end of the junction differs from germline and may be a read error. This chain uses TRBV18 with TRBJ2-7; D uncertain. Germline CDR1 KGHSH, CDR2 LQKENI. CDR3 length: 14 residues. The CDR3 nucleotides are TGTGCCAGCTCACCCGCTGGCGGCTCCTACAAGCAGTACTTC. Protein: CASSPAGGSYKQYF. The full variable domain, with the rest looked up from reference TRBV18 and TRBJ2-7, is NAGVMQNPRHLVRRRGQEARLRCSPMKGHSHVYWYRQLPEEGLKFMVYLQKENIIDESGMPKERFSAEFPKEGPSILRIQQVVRGDSAAYFCASSPAGGSYKQYFGPGTRLTVT.

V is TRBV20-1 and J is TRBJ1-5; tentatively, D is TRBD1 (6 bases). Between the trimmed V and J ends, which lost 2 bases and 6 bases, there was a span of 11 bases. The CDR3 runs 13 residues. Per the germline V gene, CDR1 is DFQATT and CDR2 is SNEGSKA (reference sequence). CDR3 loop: CSARSGGAQPQHF. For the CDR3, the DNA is TGCAGTGCTAGATCGGGGGGGGCTCAGCCCCAGCATTTT.

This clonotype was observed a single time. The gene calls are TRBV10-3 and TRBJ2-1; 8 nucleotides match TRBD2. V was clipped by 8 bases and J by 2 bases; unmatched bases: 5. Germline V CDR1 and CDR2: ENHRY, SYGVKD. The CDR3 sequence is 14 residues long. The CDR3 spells CAIGLGLAYNEQFF. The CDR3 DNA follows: TGTGCCATCGGTTTGGGACTAGCCTACAATGAGCAGTTCTTC.

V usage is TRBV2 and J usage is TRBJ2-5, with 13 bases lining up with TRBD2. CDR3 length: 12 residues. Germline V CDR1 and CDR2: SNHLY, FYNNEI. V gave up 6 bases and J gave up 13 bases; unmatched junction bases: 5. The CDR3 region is CASRGLAGYMYF. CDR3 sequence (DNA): TGTGCCAGCAGGGGACTAGCGGGGTACATGTACTTC.

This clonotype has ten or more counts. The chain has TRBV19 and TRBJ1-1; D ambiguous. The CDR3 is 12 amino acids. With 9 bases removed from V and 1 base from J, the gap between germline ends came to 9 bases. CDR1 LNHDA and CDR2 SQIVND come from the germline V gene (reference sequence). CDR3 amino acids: CASRAGNTEAFF. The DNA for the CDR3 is TGTGCCAGCAGAGCTGGGAACACTGAAGCTTTCTTT.

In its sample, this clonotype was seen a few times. The CDR3 DNA is TGCAGTGCTAGAGTACAGGGGAACTATGGCTACACCTTC. As protein: CSARVQGNYGYTF. V gene TRBV20-1 combines with J gene TRBJ1-2, with 7 bases aligning to TRBD1. This CDR3 is built from 13 residues. V shed 1 base, J shed 2 bases, and the junction held 1 base outside the gene matches. CDR1 DFQATT and CDR2 SNEGSKA come from the germline V gene (reference sequence).

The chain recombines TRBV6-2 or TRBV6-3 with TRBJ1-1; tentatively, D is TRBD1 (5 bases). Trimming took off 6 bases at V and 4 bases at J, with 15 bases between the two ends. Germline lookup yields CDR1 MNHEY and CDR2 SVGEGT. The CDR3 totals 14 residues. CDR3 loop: CASRHGRGSTEAFF. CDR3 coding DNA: TGTGCCAGCAGACACGGACGGGGGTCCACTGAAGCTTTCTTT.